This is a list of T cell receptor beta chains from one sample in a study of T cell responses to AZD1222 COVID-19 vaccine. Produced via immunoSEQ multiplex PCR; TCRdb's table is partial and in-frame only. The data show roughly 130,000 clones, around 85% seen once. This specimen consisted of peripheral blood, obtained on day 0 of AZD1222 vaccination. These receptors originate from an adult in good health. Both conserved end residues are part of each CDR3. The D gene is left open where the match is weak. Some rows mark clone size as missing; the rest say once, few, many or name a class of expanded clone.

abundance	d_gene	v_gene	j_gene	CDR3aa	CDR3nt
-	TRBD1	TRBV7-8	TRBJ1-5	CASSSRRQGNNQPQHF	TGTGCCAGCAGCTCCAGACGACAGGGGAACAATCAGCCCCAGCATTTT
-	-	TRBV5-3	TRBJ1-1	CARSLGGFYTEAFF	TGTGCCAGAAGCTTGGGGGGTTTCTACACTGAAGCTTTCTTT
-	-	TRBV7-8	TRBJ2-3	CASSLGTDTQYF	TGTGCCAGCAGCTTAGGTACAGATACGCAGTATTTT
few	TRBD2	TRBV7-9	TRBJ2-3	CASSRGGGRADTQYF	TGTGCCAGCAGCCGCGGAGGCGGGAGGGCGGATACGCAGTATTTT
-	TRBD2	TRBV6-5	TRBJ2-2	CASRISGRANGELFF	TGTGCCAGCAGGATTAGCGGGAGGGCCAACGGGGAGCTGTTTTTT
-	-	TRBV7-8	TRBJ1-3	CASTSEGTSTTIYF	TGTGCCAGCACCTCCGAAGGGACCTCTACGACCATATATTTT
-	-	TRBV12-3/TRBV12-4	TRBJ2-7	CASRRAYEQYF	TGTGCCTCCCGGCGGGCCTACGAGCAGTACTTC
-	TRBD1	TRBV5-1	TRBJ1-2	CASSLGGATGVNGYTF	TGCGCCAGCAGCTTGGGAGGGGCGACAGGGGTTAATGGCTACACCTTC
-	-	TRBV6-1	TRBJ2-3	CASSDQVDTQYF	TGTGCCAGCAGTGACCAGGTAGATACGCAGTATTTT
-	-	TRBV3-1/TRBV3-2	TRBJ2-7	CASRPTGVSYEQYF	TGTGCCAGCAGGCCGACAGGCGTTTCCTACGAGCAGTACTTC
-	-	TRBV9	TRBJ1-6	CASSVGGRDSGSPLHF	TGTGCCAGCAGCGTAGGGGGACGGGACTCCGGTTCACCCCTCCACTTT
-	-	TRBV27	TRBJ1-6	CASSFEGAKGYNSPLHF	TGTGCCAGCAGTTTTGAAGGGGCCAAGGGGTATAATTCACCCCTCCACTTT
-	-	TRBV7-9	TRBJ1-2	CASSRRNGYTF	TGTGCCAGCAGTCGAAGGAATGGCTACACCTTC
-	-	TRBV7-9	TRBJ2-6	CASSLAVISGANVLTF	TGTGCCAGCAGCTTAGCAGTAATCTCTGGGGCCAACGTCCTGACTTTC
-	-	TRBV9	TRBJ1-6	CASSVGRDNSPLHF	TGTGCCAGCAGCGTAGGACGGGATAATTCACCCCTCCACTTT
-	-	TRBV5-5	TRBJ1-4	CASSRGVGRGDEKLFF	TGTGCCAGCAGCCGGGGCGTCGGCAGGGGAGATGAAAAACTGTTTTTT
-	-	TRBV7-3	TRBJ2-2	CASSLRIPSLQDGGTGELFF	TGTGCCAGCAGCTTAAGGATACCTAGCTTACAAGATGGGGGCACCGGGGAGCTGTTTTTT
-	TRBD1	TRBV12-5	TRBJ1-1	CASGLGGTGGKAFF	TGTGCTAGTGGTTTAGGGGGGACAGGGGGCAAAGCTTTCTTT
-	-	TRBV14	TRBJ1-1	CASSPQTVTEAFF	TGTGCCAGCAGCCCACAGACAGTTACTGAAGCTTTCTTT
-	TRBD1	TRBV5-5	TRBJ2-4	CASSPQGSLAKNIQYF	TGTGCCAGCAGCCCACAGGGGTCCCTAGCCAAAAACATTCAGTACTTC
-	-	TRBV18	TRBJ1-3	CASSPYRISSGNTIYF	TGTGCCAGCTCACCCTACAGGATAAGCTCTGGAAACACCATATATTTT
-	TRBD1	TRBV27	TRBJ1-5	CASRQGTGGHQPQHF	TGTGCCAGCAGGCAAGGGACAGGGGGCCACCAGCCCCAGCATTTT
-	TRBD2	TRBV13	TRBJ2-5	CASSLLAGGPWETQYF	TGTGCCAGCAGCTTACTAGCGGGAGGGCCCTGGGAGACCCAGTACTTC
once	-	TRBV27	TRBJ1-2	CASSLSRVGGNYGYTF	TGTGCCAGCAGTTTATCGAGGGTGGGGGGAAACTATGGCTACACCTTC
-	-	TRBV11-2	TRBJ1-2	CASSLPGAYGYTF	TGTGCCAGCAGCTTACCCGGAGCCTATGGCTACACCTTC
few	TRBD2	TRBV3-1/TRBV3-2	TRBJ2-7	CASSQGATLAGRYEQYF	TGTGCCAGCAGCCAAGGGGCGACACTAGCGGGAAGGTACGAGCAGTACTTC
-	-	TRBV10-3	TRBJ1-1	CAISGAQGTTMNTEAFF	TGTGCCATCAGTGGGGCGCAGGGTACAACGATGAACACTGAAGCTTTCTTT
-	TRBD1	TRBV4-1	TRBJ1-5	CASSQRDRGFNQPQHF	TGCGCCAGCAGCCAAAGGGACAGGGGATTCAATCAGCCCCAGCATTTT
-	-	TRBV24-1	TRBJ1-4	CPWVPQGGKLFF	TGTCCTTGGGTGCCGCAAGGGGGAAAACTGTTTTTT
-	TRBD1	TRBV4-3	TRBJ1-3	CASSLFETGAGNTIYF	TGCGCCAGCAGCCTTTTCGAGACAGGGGCTGGAAACACCATATATTTT
-	TRBD2	TRBV9	TRBJ2-2	CATPRGSGGMNTGELFF	TGTGCCACCCCGAGGGGTAGCGGGGGGATGAACACCGGGGAGCTGTTTTTT